What follows describes a single T cell receptor (beta chain). Its antigen is still unknown. The sample contains more than one DNA sequence encoding this CDR3. This record comes from a study of multiple sclerosis patients with progressive multifocal leukoencephalopathy. Overall study context: The control group, sampled over time, had multiple sclerosis, received natalizumab and did not develop PML.

Findings and caveats of the study: In most PML patients, TRB repertoires appeared less diverse by entropy.

Sequencing was at survey level. Repertoires were generated with immunoSEQ multiplex PCR, while TCRdb's copy carries only in-frame clones and drops some. The repertoire holds around 28,000 clones, 88% seen once, with 1.1% in the top ten. Noted time point: before natalizumab initiation. The receptor was isolated from a human donor with multiple sclerosis. The specimen sequenced was PBMCs.

The DNA for the CDR3 is TGTGCCAGCAGCTCCCGACCGGACGTTTCTAACTATGGCTACACCTTC. Its protein product is CASSSRPDVSNYGYTF. The chain carries TRBV7-8 and TRBJ1-2; D not certain. Germline CDR1 is SGHVS and CDR2 is FQNEAQ. This CDR3 region has 16 residues. V lost 4 bases, J lost 0 bases, and 15 bases lay in between.